This T cell receptor beta chain was identified during a study of blood T cell repertoires in COVID-19. Concerning this clone itself: Other DNA sequences in this sample translate to the same CDR3.

The germline CDR1 and CDR2 sequences are SGDLS and YYNGEE. Trimming removed 5 bases from V and 1 base from J, with 9 bases in between. The CDR3 has 14 amino acids. Repertoires were generated with immunoSEQ multiplex PCR, while TCRdb's copy carries only in-frame clones and drops some. Altogether under 450,000 clones are present, about 91% being singletons, with the ten largest covering roughly 1.6%. It was during active infection that Seattle patients were enrolled and then longitudinally followed. Sequencing input: peripheral blood. This sequence originates from a woman aged 40-49 years with COVID-19, enrolled during active disease. The genes are TRBV9 and TRBJ2-2; D possibly corresponds to TRBD1 (5 bases). The CDR3 region has the DNA TGTGCCAGCAGAGGCAGGGTGAACACCGGGGAGCTGTTTTTT. Its translation: CASRGRVNTGELFF.